One sample yielded the 24 T cell receptor beta chains listed below, sequenced in a study of cytomegalovirus exposure and HLA in healthy donors (dated by TCRdb to the late 2010s). Preparation of the library involved the immunoSEQ multiplex PCR assay. The multiplex PCR relied on a mix of 60 forward primers for TCR Vbeta segments and 13 reverse primers for TCR Jbeta segments. TCRdb carries this immuneACCESS record with in-frame sequences only. Its versions omit some clonotypes, under half of them owing to an unresolved V gene in the studies checked, with the rest unexplained. A total of about 120,000 clones appear in this sample, around two thirds of them only once. The top ten clonotypes cover under 9.5% of the sample. The sample was PBMCs. These receptors all come from a woman aged 40 to 50 in good health and CMV-seropositive.

The V and J genes are TRBV4-1 and TRBJ2-5, with 9 bases identical to TRBD2. The better agreement between TRBJ2-7 and the DNA end casts doubt on the J call. There are 18 residues in the CDR3. CDR1 is MGHRA, CDR2 YSYEKL, per germline. CDR3 in DNA: TGCGCCAGCAGCCAAGAGGGGTACCCGACTAGCGGAACCTACGAGCAGTACTTC. Its protein is CASSQEGYPTSGTYEQYF.

The chain joins TRBV7-8 to TRBJ1-5, with D perhaps matching TRBD1 (6 bases). V lost 5 bases to trimming and J lost 2 bases, with 16 bases between them. Germline loops: CDR1 SGHVS, CDR2 FQNEAQ. CDR3 length: 16 residues. CDR3 in DNA: TGTGCCAGCAGCCCGGACAGTGGGTATGGCAATCAGCCCCAGCATTTT. Translated: CASSPDSGYGNQPQHF.

This CDR3 is CASSPLAGGVETQYF. The CDR3, as DNA: TGTGCCAGCAGCCCCCTAGCGGGAGGGGTAGAGACCCAGTACTTC. The chain joins TRBV7-8 to TRBJ2-5, with TRBD2 identical over 12 bases. The CDR3 runs to 15 residues. V gave up 5 bases and J gave up 4 bases; unmatched junction bases: 5. CDR1 is SGHVS, CDR2 FQNEAQ, per germline. Drawing the rest from reference TRBV7-8 and TRBJ2-5, the complete variable domain is GAGVSQSPRYKVAKRGQDVALRCDPISGHVSLFWYQQALGQGPEFLTYFQNEAQLDKSGLPSDRFFAERPEGSVSTLKIQRTQQEDSAVYLCASSPLAGGVETQYFGPGTRLLVL.

This rearrangement joins TRBV6-6 to TRBJ2-1; 7 bases map to TRBD2. Per the germline V gene, CDR1 is MNHNY and CDR2 is SVGAGI (reference sequence). The V and J ends lost 10 bases and 2 bases, in that order; junction bases with no gene match: 11. The CDR3 totals 15 residues. In DNA, the CDR3 is TGTGCCACTATGTTGGCGGGAGTCCCCTACAATGAGCAGTTCTTC. Its protein product is CATMLAGVPYNEQFF.

CDR3 amino acids: CASSLTGGAYNEQFF. Written as DNA, the CDR3 is TGCGCCAGCAGCCTTACAGGGGGCGCGTACAATGAGCAGTTCTTC. V and J are TRBV5-1 and TRBJ2-1; TRBD1 agrees at 9 bases. V dropped 4 bases and J dropped 4; count of bases not matched to a gene: 6. The CDR3 totals 15 residues. Germline CDR1 and CDR2: SGHRS and YFSETQ.

The rearrangement links TRBV6-1 to TRBJ2-1; TRBD2 agrees at 9 bases. J gave up 7 bases and V 4 bases, and 8 bases lay outside the gene matches. The V gene's germline CDR1 is MNHNS and CDR2 SASEGT. The CDR3 has 15 residues. The CDR3 DNA reads TGTGCCAGCAGTGGCATGGCGGGAGGGAGGAATGAGCAGTTCTTC. Its protein product is CASSGMAGGRNEQFF.

The DNA for the CDR3 is TGTGCCAGCCGGGGGGACAATCAGCCCCAGCATTTT. This translates into CASRGDNQPQHF. The chain joins TRBV7-2 to TRBJ1-5, with a tentative D call TRBD1 (5 bases). CDR3 size: 12 residues. Germline lookup yields CDR1 SGHTA and CDR2 FQGNSA. V was pared by 8 bases and J by 3 bases, with 8 bases between.

The chain uses TRBV6-5 and TRBJ2-7; 7 bases align to TRBD2. V lost 7 bases, J lost 2 bases, and 2 bases stayed unmatched. This CDR3 contains 12 residues. Germline assignment: CDR1 MNHEY and CDR2 SVGAGI. CDR3 sequence: CASIGRAYEQYF. The CDR3, as DNA: TGTGCCAGCATAGGGAGGGCCTACGAGCAGTACTTC.

This clone was observed a handful of times. The chain is built from TRBV6-1 and TRBJ2-1, with unresolved D. V lost 7 bases, J lost 6 bases, and 13 bases lay in between. This CDR3 comprises 13 residues. CDR1 and CDR2 (germline): MNHNS, SASEGT. CDR3 sequence: CASIPGGTNEQFF. CDR3 nucleotide sequence: TGTGCCAGCATCCCCGGCGGTACCAATGAGCAGTTCTTC.

This chain connects TRBV28 to TRBJ1-1, with D unclear. Germline CDR1 is MDHEN and CDR2 is SYDVKM. V was trimmed by 6 bases and J by 1 base, leaving 15 bases between them. The CDR3 loop spans 15 amino acids. CDR3 sequence reads: CASRLPISTNTEAFF. The CDR3 region has the DNA TGTGCCAGCAGGCTGCCCATTAGTACGAACACTGAAGCTTTCTTT.

The V and J genes are TRBV5-6 and TRBJ1-3; no definite D call. The CDR3 spans 15 residues. From germline, CDR1 is SGHDT and CDR2 YYEEEE. The ends were cut back, 0 bases at V and 0 bases at J, with 7 bases in the middle. The CDR3 DNA sequence: TGTGCCAGCAGCTTGGGTTACAACTCTGGAAACACCATATATTTT. Its protein product is CASSLGYNSGNTIYF. Together with reference TRBV5-6 and TRBJ1-3, the CDR3 gives the full variable domain: DAGVTQSPTHLIKTRGQQVTLRCSPKSGHDTVSWYQQALGQGPQFIFQYYEEEERQRGNFPDRFSGHQFPNYSSELNVNALLLGDSALYLCASSLGYNSGNTIYFGEGSWLTVV.

The rearrangement uses TRBV7-3 and TRBJ2-3; D possibly corresponds to TRBD1 (6 bases). The CDR3 is 14 residues long. Germline V lookup: CDR1 SGHTA, CDR2 FQGTGA. With 5 bases removed from V and 4 bases from J, the gap between germline ends came to 13 bases. This CDR3 is CASSPGPGADTQYF. Here the CDR3 DNA reads TGTGCCAGCAGCCCAGGTCCAGGGGCAGATACGCAGTATTTT. The full variable domain, rest sourced from reference TRBV7-3 and TRBJ2-3, is GAGVSQTPSNKVTEKGKYVELRCDPISGHTALYWYRQSLGQGPEFLIYFQGTGAADDSGLPNDRFFAVRPEGSVSTLKIQRTERGDSAVYLCASSPGPGADTQYFGPGTRLTVL.

This chain connects TRBV2 to TRBJ2-2, with 10 bases lining up with TRBD1. V lost 8 bases, J lost 4 bases, and 4 bases stayed unmatched. Germline V CDR1 and CDR2: SNHLY, FYNNEI. This CDR3 has 14 amino acids. The CDR3 sequence is CASRQGAVTGELFF. In nucleotides, the CDR3 is TGTGCCAGCCGACAGGGGGCCGTCACCGGGGAGCTGTTTTTT.

This clone has just a few counts. The chain joins TRBV5-6 to TRBJ2-7, with D unclear. V was cut by 2 bases and J by 3 bases, with 9 bases left in between. The CDR3 extends over 13 amino acids. Germline V lookup: CDR1 SGHDT, CDR2 YYEEEE. The CDR3 region has the DNA TGTGCCAGCAGCTTTAGCAGCAGCTACGAGCAGTACTTC. Amino acid sequence: CASSFSSSYEQYF.

This clone was counted between two and nine times. The chain combines TRBV6-5 with TRBJ1-3; D perhaps matches TRBD1 (6 bases). The germline V and J ends were trimmed by 5 bases and 5 bases, with 13 bases remaining between them. The length of the CDR3 is 14 residues. Germline CDR1 reads MNHEY; CDR2 reads SVGAGI. The CDR3 sequence is CASSNGQFRNTIYF. The CDR3 DNA reads as TGTGCCAGCAGTAATGGACAGTTTCGAAACACCATATATTTT.

The V and J genes are TRBV7-9 and TRBJ2-3, with TRBD2 matching 11 bases. Germline values: CDR1 SEHNR, CDR2 FQNEAQ (reference sequence). The CDR3 length is 16 residues. V lost 5 bases to trimming and J lost 2 bases; unmatched junction nucleotides: 6. The CDR3: CASSARLAGPTDTQYF. The CDR3 DNA reads TGTGCCAGCAGCGCCCGACTAGCGGGACCCACAGATACGCAGTATTTT.

The chain has TRBV5-6 and TRBJ2-3; the match to TRBD2 covers 9 bases. CDR1 and CDR2 (germline): SGHDT, YYEEEE. J was trimmed by 1 base and V by 4 bases; bases with no gene match: 4. The CDR3 consists of 15 residues. The CDR3 protein is CASSLQRGGTDTQYF. The CDR3 DNA reads TGTGCCAGCAGCCTGCAGCGGGGGGGCACAGATACGCAGTATTTT.

This clone turned up a few times. V and J are TRBV6-1 and TRBJ2-7; D remains ambiguous. CDR1 MNHNS and CDR2 SASEGT come from the germline V gene. CDR3 length: 13 amino acids. V lost 5 bases and J 2 bases, leaving 10 bases between the germline ends. The CDR3 loop is CASSMGAAYEQYF. CDR3 sequence (DNA): TGTGCCAGCAGTATGGGCGCAGCCTACGAGCAGTACTTC.

The V gene is TRBV5-1, the J gene TRBJ2-3; D may be TRBD2 (5 bases). The CDR3 is 14 amino acids. V was trimmed by 4 bases and J by 3 bases, leaving 12 bases between them. Per the germline V gene, CDR1 is SGHRS and CDR2 is YFSETQ. The CDR3 DNA sequence: TGCGCCAGCAGCCCGGGAAGGGTGACAGATACGCAGTATTTT. Protein sequence: CASSPGRVTDTQYF.

The chain links TRBV7-3 to TRBJ2-1, with TRBD2 identical over 9 bases. The CDR3 is 16 amino acids. The V and J ends lost 5 bases and 6 bases, in that order; junction bases with no gene match: 11. Germline CDR1 is SGHTA and CDR2 is FQGTGA. CDR3 sequence reads: CASSPSGSGRGNEQFF. The CDR3 nucleotides read TGTGCCAGCAGCCCCTCAGGTAGCGGGAGAGGCAATGAGCAGTTCTTC.

The J gene is TRBJ1-1, the V gene TRBV6-1; maybe TRBD1 (6 bases). Germline V gene data show CDR1 as MNHNS and CDR2 as SASEGT. The CDR3 has 16 amino acids. V was shortened by 1 base and J by 0 bases, with 12 bases between the two germline ends. The CDR3 bases are TGTGCCAGCAGTGAAGGGACAGCTGCTATGAACACTGAAGCTTTCTTT. Translated, it gives CASSEGTAAMNTEAFF.

The V and J genes are TRBV10-3 and TRBJ2-2; D may be TRBD1 (7 bases). The germline CDR1 and CDR2 sequences are ENHRY and SYGVKD. CDR3 length: 14 residues. V gave up 11 bases and J gave up 2 bases, with 15 bases separating them. CDR3 protein: CAVRGTANTGELFF. CDR3 coding DNA: TGTGCCGTCCGCGGGACAGCCAACACCGGGGAGCTGTTTTTT.

CDR3 residues: CASSREMGTDTQYF. In nucleotides, the CDR3 is TGCGCCAGCAGTAGGGAGATGGGCACAGATACGCAGTATTTT. V usage is TRBV5-1 and J usage is TRBJ2-3, with D possibly being TRBD2 (5 bases). Germline values: CDR1 SGHRS, CDR2 YFSETQ. There are 14 residues in the CDR3. Deletions cut 5 bases from V and 1 base from J, with 11 bases between.

The chain combines TRBV29-1 with TRBJ1-2; maybe TRBD1 (5 bases). Germline loops: CDR1 SQVTM, CDR2 ANQGSEA. This CDR3 is 14 amino acids long. V dropped 3 bases and J dropped 1 base, with 12 bases sitting between them. In nucleotides, the CDR3 is TGCAGCGTTGACGCTCGGGGGGGTAACTATGGCTACACCTTC. Residues: CSVDARGGNYGYTF.